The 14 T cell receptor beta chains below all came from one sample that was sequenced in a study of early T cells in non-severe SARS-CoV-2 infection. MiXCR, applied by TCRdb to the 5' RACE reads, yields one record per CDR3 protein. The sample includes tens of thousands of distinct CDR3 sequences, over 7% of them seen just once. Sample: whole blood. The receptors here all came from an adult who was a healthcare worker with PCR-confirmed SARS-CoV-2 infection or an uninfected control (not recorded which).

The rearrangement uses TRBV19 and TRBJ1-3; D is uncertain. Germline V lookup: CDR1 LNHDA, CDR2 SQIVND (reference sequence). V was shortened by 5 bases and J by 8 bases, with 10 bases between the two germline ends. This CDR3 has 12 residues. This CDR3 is CASSSRIDTIYF. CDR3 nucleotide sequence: TGTGCCAGTAGTTCCCGCATAGACACCATATATTTT.

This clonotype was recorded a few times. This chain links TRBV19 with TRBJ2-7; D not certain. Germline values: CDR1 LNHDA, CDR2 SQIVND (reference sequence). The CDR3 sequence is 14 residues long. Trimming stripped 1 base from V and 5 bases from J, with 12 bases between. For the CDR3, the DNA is TGTGCCAGTAGTATAGGAGCGTCCGTCCACGAGCAGTACTTC. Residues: CASSIGASVHEQYF.

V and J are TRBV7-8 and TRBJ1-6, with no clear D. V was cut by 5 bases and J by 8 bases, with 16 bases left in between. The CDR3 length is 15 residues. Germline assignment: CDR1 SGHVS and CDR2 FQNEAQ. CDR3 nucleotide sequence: TGTGCCAGCAGCGGCCGGACCGCCGTCTATTCACCCCTCCACTTT. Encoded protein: CASSGRTAVYSPLHF.

CDR3 sequence (DNA): TGCGCCAGCAGTTGGACTAGCGGGGGTACCTACGAGCAGTACTTC. Translation: CASSWTSGGTYEQYF. The chain couples TRBV5-1 to TRBJ2-7, with 13 bases that match TRBD2. V gave up 5 bases and J gave up 2 bases; unmatched junction bases: 4. The CDR3 runs to 15 residues. Germline CDR1 is SGHRS and CDR2 is YFSETQ.

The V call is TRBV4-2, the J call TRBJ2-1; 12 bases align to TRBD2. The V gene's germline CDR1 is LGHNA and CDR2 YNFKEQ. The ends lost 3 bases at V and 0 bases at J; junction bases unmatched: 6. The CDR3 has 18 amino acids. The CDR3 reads CASSQAGLAGSSYNEQFF. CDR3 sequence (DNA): TGTGCCAGCAGCCAGGCCGGACTAGCGGGGAGCTCCTACAATGAGCAGTTCTTC.

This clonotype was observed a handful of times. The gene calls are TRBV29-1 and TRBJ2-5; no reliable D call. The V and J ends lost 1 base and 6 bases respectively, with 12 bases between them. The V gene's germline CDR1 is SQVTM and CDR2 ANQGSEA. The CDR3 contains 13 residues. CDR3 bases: TGCAGCGTTGAAGGGGGAAGGGCGAAGACCCAGTACTTC. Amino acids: CSVEGGRAKTQYF.

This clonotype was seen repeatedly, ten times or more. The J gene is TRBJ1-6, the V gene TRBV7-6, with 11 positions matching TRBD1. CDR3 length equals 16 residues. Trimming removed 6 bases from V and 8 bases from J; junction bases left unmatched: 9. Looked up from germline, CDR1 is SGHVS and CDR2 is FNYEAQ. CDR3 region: CASSFQPGQGDSPLHF. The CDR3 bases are TGTGCCAGCAGTTTCCAACCGGGACAGGGGGATTCACCCCTCCACTTT.

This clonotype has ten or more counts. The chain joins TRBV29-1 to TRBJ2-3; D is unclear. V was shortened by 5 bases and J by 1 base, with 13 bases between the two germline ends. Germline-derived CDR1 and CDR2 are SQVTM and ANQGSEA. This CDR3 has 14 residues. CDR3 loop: CSVISQFRTDTQYF. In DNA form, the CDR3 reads TGCAGCGTTATAAGTCAGTTCCGCACAGATACGCAGTATTTT.

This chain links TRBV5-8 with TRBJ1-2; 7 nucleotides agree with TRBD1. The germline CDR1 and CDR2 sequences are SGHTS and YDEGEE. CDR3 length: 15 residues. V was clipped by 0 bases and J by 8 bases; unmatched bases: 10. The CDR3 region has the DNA TGTGCCAGCAGCTTGGCCGTAGGGGGCTTAGGCGGCTACACCTTC. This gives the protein CASSLAVGGLGGYTF. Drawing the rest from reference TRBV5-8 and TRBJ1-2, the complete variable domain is EAGVTQSPTHLIKTRGQQATLRCSPISGHTSVYWYQQALGLGLQFLLWYDEGEERNRGNFPPRFSGRQFPNYSSELNVNALELEDSALYLCASSLAVGGLGGYTFGSGTRLTVV.

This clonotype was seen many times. The CDR3 DNA is TGTGCCAGCAGCTCGGGACAGGGAAACTACGAGCAGTACTTC. Translation gives CASSSGQGNYEQYF. The V gene is TRBV7-9, the J gene TRBJ2-7; 9 nucleotides line up with TRBD1. V was clipped by 4 bases and J by 3 bases; unmatched bases: 4. This CDR3 comprises 14 residues. The germline CDR1 and CDR2 sequences are SEHNR and FQNEAQ (reference sequence).

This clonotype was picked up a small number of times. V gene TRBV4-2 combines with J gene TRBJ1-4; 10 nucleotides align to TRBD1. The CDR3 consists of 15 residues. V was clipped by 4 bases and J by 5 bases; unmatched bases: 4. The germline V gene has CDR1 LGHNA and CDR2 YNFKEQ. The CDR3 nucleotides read TGTGCCAGCAGCCGGCAGGACAGGGGGAATGAAAAACTGTTTTTT. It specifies CASSRQDRGNEKLFF.

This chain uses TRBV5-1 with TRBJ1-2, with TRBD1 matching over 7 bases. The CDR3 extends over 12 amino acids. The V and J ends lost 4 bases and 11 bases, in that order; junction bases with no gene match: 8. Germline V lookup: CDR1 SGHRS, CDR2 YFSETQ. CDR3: CASSPGTATYTF. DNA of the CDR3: TGCGCCAGCAGCCCAGGGACAGCAACTTACACCTTC.

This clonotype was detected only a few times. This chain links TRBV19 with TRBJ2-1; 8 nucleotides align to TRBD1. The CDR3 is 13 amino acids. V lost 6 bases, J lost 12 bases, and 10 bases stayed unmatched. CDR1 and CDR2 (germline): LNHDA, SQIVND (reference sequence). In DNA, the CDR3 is TGTGCCAGTAGGATTCTTGGACAGGGTCCGCAGTTCTTC. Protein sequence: CASRILGQGPQFF.

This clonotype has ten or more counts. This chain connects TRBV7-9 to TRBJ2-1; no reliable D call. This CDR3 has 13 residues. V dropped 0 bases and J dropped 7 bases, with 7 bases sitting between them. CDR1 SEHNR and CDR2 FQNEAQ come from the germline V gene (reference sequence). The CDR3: CASSLATTNEQFF. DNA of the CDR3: TGTGCCAGCAGCTTAGCGACCACGAATGAGCAGTTCTTC.